Following are 32 T cell receptor beta chains from one sample sequenced in a study of spatial heterogeneity in lung cancer. TCRdb re-analysed the 5' RACE reads in MiXCR, keeping a single row per CDR3 protein. The sample carries 40,000 to 45,000 distinct CDR3 sequences, roughly an eighth recorded once. Time point described: sample taken at primary tumor resection. The study sequenced unsorted whole RNA from tumor, nontumor lung or frozen PBMC. The sample here was PBMCs, taken at surgery. The receptors shown here come from a male donor with early-stage non-small cell lung cancer.

This clonotype was recorded a few times. As DNA, the CDR3 is TGTGCCAGCAGTTACTCGAAACGTACAGGCCACAATGAGCAGTTCTTC. This sequence encodes CASSYSKRTGHNEQFF. The V gene is TRBV6-5, the J gene TRBJ2-1, with D maybe TRBD1 (5 bases). The germline gives CDR1 MNHEY, CDR2 SVGAGI. The CDR3 runs 16 residues. Between the trimmed V and J ends, which lost 0 bases and 5 bases, there was a span of 14 bases.

CDR3 protein: CASSPGPYDYTF. In DNA form, the CDR3 reads TGTGCCAGCAGTCCCGGGCCTTACGACTACACCTTC. This sequence joins TRBV6-5 and TRBJ1-2; D ambiguous. CDR1 MNHEY and CDR2 SVGAGI come from the germline V gene. This CDR3 is built from 12 residues. Between the trimmed V and J ends, which lost 5 bases and 10 bases, there was a span of 14 bases.

The table lists this clonotype with many counts. The V call is TRBV29-1, the J call TRBJ1-5; 7 positions agree with TRBD1. Germline V gene data show CDR1 as SQVTM and CDR2 as ANQGSEA. With V trimmed by 4 bases and J by 3 bases, 3 bases remained unmatched. The CDR3 has 13 residues. The CDR3, as DNA: TGCAGCGTTGCGGGACAGTACAATCAGCCCCAGCATTTT. Its translation: CSVAGQYNQPQHF. Supplemented by reference TRBV29-1 and TRBJ1-5, the full variable domain reads SAVISQKPSRDICQRGTSLTIQCQVDSQVTMMFWYRQQPGQSLTLIATANQGSEATYESGFVIDKFPISRPNLTFSTLTVSNMSPEDSSIYLCSVAGQYNQPQHFGDGTRLSIL.

In nucleotides, the CDR3 is TGCAGTGCAAAGGGACTAGCAGCACTAGCCAAAAACATTCAGTACTTC. This gives the protein CSAKGLAALAKNIQYF. The chain links TRBV20-1 to TRBJ2-4; 9 bases agree with TRBD2. V trimming: 6 bases; J trimming: 0 bases; junction bases outside the gene matches: 9. The CDR3 length is 16 residues. Looked up from germline, CDR1 is DFQATT and CDR2 is SNEGSKA (reference sequence).

This clonotype was observed a handful of times. J is TRBJ1-5 and V is TRBV18, with D maybe TRBD1 (5 bases). The V gene's germline CDR1 is KGHSH and CDR2 LQKENI. The V end lost 4 bases, the J end lost 0 bases, and 13 bases lay between the germline ends. This CDR3 region has 16 residues. CDR3 in amino acids: CASSRARGLSNQPQHF. CDR3 DNA sequence: TGTGCCAGCTCACGGGCAAGGGGCCTTAGCAATCAGCCCCAGCATTTT.

This clonotype was found many times. The V call is TRBV9, the J call TRBJ2-5; possibly TRBD1 for D (5 bases). Looked up from germline, CDR1 is SGDLS and CDR2 is YYNGEE. The V and J ends lost 0 bases and 5 bases respectively, with 8 bases between them. This CDR3 has 13 residues. The CDR3 sequence is CASSVGGWETQYF. Here the CDR3 DNA reads TGTGCCAGCAGCGTAGGGGGCTGGGAGACCCAGTACTTC.

This clonotype has ten or more counts. The chain couples TRBV5-1 to TRBJ2-7; perhaps TRBD2 as D (5 bases). Per the germline V gene, CDR1 is SGHRS and CDR2 is YFSETQ. This CDR3 comprises 13 residues. The V end was cut by 5 bases, the J end by 7 bases, with 16 bases between. CDR3 sequence reads: CASSIGRPGEQYF. As DNA, the CDR3 is TGCGCCAGCAGTATCGGCAGGCCGGGGGAGCAGTACTTC.

The chain has TRBV12-3 or TRBV12-4 and TRBJ1-4; D is ambiguous. Trimming took 6 bases from V and 3 from J, leaving 14 bases between them. The CDR3 contains 15 residues. CDR3 loop: CASRLSSGANEKLFF. In DNA, the CDR3 is TGTGCCAGCAGGCTAAGCAGTGGAGCTAATGAAAAACTGTTTTTT.

In its sample, this clonotype was seen a few times. V usage is TRBV20-1 and J usage is TRBJ2-7; possibly TRBD1 for D (5 bases). This CDR3 is built from 14 residues. From germline, CDR1 is DFQATT and CDR2 SNEGSKA (reference sequence). V lost 3 bases, J lost 2 bases, and 14 bases lay in between. The CDR3 loop reads CSASPQAATYEQYF. CDR3 DNA: TGCAGTGCTAGCCCACAGGCGGCCACCTACGAGCAGTACTTC.

A few counts support this clonotype. The chain carries TRBV7-6 and TRBJ2-7; D remains ambiguous. Trimming pared 5 bases from V and 3 bases from J, leaving 11 bases between. Germline values: CDR1 SGHVS, CDR2 FNYEAQ. The CDR3 spans 13 residues. The CDR3: CASSHEESYEQYF. The CDR3 region has the DNA TGTGCCAGCAGCCACGAGGAGAGCTACGAGCAGTACTTC.

This clonotype was counted between two and nine times. The J gene is TRBJ2-5, the V gene TRBV6-5; D is ambiguous. The CDR3 totals 14 residues. V was cut by 6 bases and J by 0 bases, with 11 bases left in between. Germline V gene data show CDR1 as MNHEY and CDR2 as SVGAGI. In DNA, the CDR3 is TGTGCCAGCAGCTCCGGACGGGACCAAGAGACCCAGTACTTC. Amino acid sequence: CASSSGRDQETQYF.

The chain is built from TRBV12-3 or TRBV12-4 and TRBJ2-2, with D perhaps TRBD1 or TRBD2 (6 bases each). This CDR3 comprises 14 residues. V lost 0 bases and J 8 bases, leaving 10 bases between the germline ends. CDR3 loop: CASSLAGGGGELFF. In DNA, the CDR3 is TGTGCCAGCAGTTTAGCCGGGGGCGGTGGGGAGCTGTTTTTT.

The chain combines TRBV7-9 with TRBJ2-4; 11 bases agree with TRBD2. With V trimmed by 5 bases and J by 3 bases, 6 bases remained unmatched. The CDR3 is 16 residues long. CDR1 is SEHNR, CDR2 FQNEAQ, per germline (reference sequence). CDR3 residues: CASSLLAGGGKNIQYF. Written as DNA, the CDR3 is TGTGCCAGCAGCCTGCTAGCGGGAGGAGGCAAAAACATTCAGTACTTC.

This clonotype came up a few times. V usage is TRBV7-2 and J usage is TRBJ1-6, with D hard to call. The CDR3 extends over 15 amino acids. Germline CDR1 SGHTA, CDR2 FQGNSA. The ends were cut back, 1 base at V and 6 bases at J, with 10 bases in the middle. The CDR3 is CASSLGRVGNSPLHF. CDR3 nucleotide sequence: TGTGCCAGCAGCTTAGGCCGGGTGGGTAATTCACCCCTCCACTTT.

This clonotype has at least ten counts. The chain has TRBV10-3 and TRBJ1-2; 7 bases fit TRBD1. The V and J ends lost 5 bases and 2 bases, in that order; junction bases with no gene match: 5. Per the germline V gene, CDR1 is ENHRY and CDR2 is SYGVKD. This CDR3 contains 14 residues. The CDR3 protein is CAISPGTDNYGYTF. CDR3 sequence (DNA): TGTGCCATCAGTCCCGGGACAGACAACTATGGCTACACCTTC.

This clonotype was seen at least ten times. This chain uses TRBV29-1 with TRBJ2-6; D might be TRBD1 (5 bases). Germline V lookup: CDR1 SQVTM, CDR2 ANQGSEA. The V and J ends lost 3 bases and 2 bases respectively, with 5 bases between them. The CDR3 is made up of 13 amino acids. CDR3 bases: TGCAGCGTTGAGGACACTGGGGCCAACGTCCTGACTTTC. Its translation is CSVEDTGANVLTF.

This clonotype was seen many times. The J gene is TRBJ1-6, the V gene TRBV27; D is undetermined. CDR1 and CDR2 from the germline V gene are MNHEY and SMNVEV (reference sequence). The CDR3 runs 16 residues. V lost 5 bases and J 0 bases, leaving 11 bases between the germline ends. The CDR3 sequence: CASSVNPGSYNSPLHF. CDR3 nucleotide sequence: TGTGCCAGCAGTGTGAATCCGGGCTCCTATAATTCACCCCTCCACTTT.

This clonotype appeared a few times. The chain combines TRBV28 with TRBJ2-5, with no clear D. Per the germline V gene, CDR1 is MDHEN and CDR2 is SYDVKM. V gave up 6 bases and J gave up 1 base, with 9 bases separating them. The CDR3 totals 13 residues. The CDR3: CASSPPSQETQYF. The CDR3 bases are TGTGCCAGCAGCCCCCCGTCCCAAGAGACCCAGTACTTC. The whole variable domain, remainder taken from reference TRBV28 and TRBJ2-5, is DVKVTQSSRYLVKRTGEKVFLECVQDMDHENMFWYRQDPGLGLRLIYFSYDVKMKEKGDIPEGYSVSREKKERFSLILESASTNQTSMYLCASSPPSQETQYFGPGTRLLVL.

The chain employs TRBV18 and TRBJ2-1; no clear D gene. This CDR3 contains 14 residues. V was pared by 0 bases and J by 2 bases, with 5 bases between. Per the germline V gene, CDR1 is KGHSH and CDR2 is LQKENI. The CDR3 loop reads CASSPPVTYNEQFF. CDR3 nucleotides: TGTGCCAGCTCACCACCGGTCACCTACAATGAGCAGTTCTTC.

The rearrangement links TRBV12-3 or TRBV12-4 to TRBJ1-5; D ambiguous. V lost 6 bases, J lost 4 bases, and 16 bases lay in between. The length of the CDR3 is 15 residues. CDR3 DNA: TGTGCCAGCAGCGGGATCAGTCCGGGGAATCAGCCCCAGCATTTT. Its translation is CASSGISPGNQPQHF.

This clonotype was observed at least ten times. This chain joins TRBV7-2 and TRBJ2-1, with TRBD2 identical over 12 bases. The germline CDR1 and CDR2 sequences are SGHTA and FQGNSA. V lost 7 bases, J lost 0 bases, and 4 bases stayed unmatched. CDR3 length equals 16 residues. The CDR3 loop reads CASTWTSGTSYNEQFF. CDR3 bases: TGTGCCAGCACCTGGACTAGCGGGACCTCCTACAATGAGCAGTTCTTC.

The chain recombines TRBV27 with TRBJ1-1; possible D gene TRBD1, 6 bases. Germline V CDR1 and CDR2: MNHEY, SMNVEV (reference sequence). The V and J ends lost 5 bases and 1 base respectively, with 17 bases between them. The CDR3 covers 16 residues. For the CDR3, the DNA is TGTGCCAGCAGTCCACTTACAGGGAACTCGAACACTGAAGCTTTCTTT. Translating gives CASSPLTGNSNTEAFF.

V and J are TRBV18 and TRBJ1-3; 7 positions agree with TRBD1. This CDR3 is built from 14 residues. V shed 6 bases, J shed 0 bases, and the junction held 2 bases outside the gene matches. Germline CDR1 is KGHSH and CDR2 is LQKENI. The CDR3 nucleotides read TGTGCCAGCTCGACAGGGAGCTCTGGAAACACCATATATTTT. Its protein is CASSTGSSGNTIYF.

Details on this clonotype: In this CDR3 the conserved last residue, phenylalanine or tryptophan, is missing, so a read error is likely. The chain uses TRBV3-1 and TRBJ2-5; 12 bases line up with TRBD2. Germline trimming cut 0 bases from V and 0 bases from J; bases unmatched to any gene: 2. Germline V gives CDR1 LGHDT, CDR2 YNNKEL (reference sequence). This CDR3 region has 17 residues. CDR3 in amino acids: CASSQETSGGYQETQYY. The CDR3 coding sequence is TGTGCCAGCAGCCAAGAAACTAGCGGGGGGTACCAAGAGACCCAGTACTAC.

The chain links TRBV10-3 to TRBJ1-3; 7 bases fit TRBD1. V was pared by 4 bases and J by 0 bases, with 9 bases of the junction left unmatched. Per the germline V gene, CDR1 is ENHRY and CDR2 is SYGVKD. This CDR3 comprises 17 residues. Here the CDR3 reads CAISAGQIRFSGNTIYF. The CDR3 DNA reads TGTGCCATCAGTGCGGGACAGATACGCTTCTCTGGAAACACCATATATTTT.

The sample holds a few counts of this clonotype. The chain couples TRBV7-9 to TRBJ1-1; D is undetermined. Germline CDR1 SEHNR, CDR2 FQNEAQ (reference sequence). Trimming took off 1 base at V and 5 bases at J, with 11 bases between the two ends. CDR3 length equals 14 residues. CDR3 region: CASSLEGFSTEAFF. The CDR3 nucleotides read TGTGCCAGCAGCTTAGAGGGATTTTCGACTGAAGCTTTCTTT. Supplemented by reference TRBV7-9 and TRBJ1-1, the full variable domain reads DTGVSQNPRHKITKRGQNVTFRCDPISEHNRLYWYRQTLGQGPEFLTYFQNEAQLEKSRLLSDRFSAERPKGSFSTLEIQRTEQGDSAMYLCASSLEGFSTEAFFGQGTRLTVV.

The V call is TRBV7-6, the J call TRBJ2-5; D is possibly TRBD2 (7 bases). Per germline, CDR1 SGHVS and CDR2 FNYEAQ. Trimming took 5 bases from V and 4 from J, leaving 14 bases between them. The CDR3 spans 14 residues. CDR3: CASSNWGGGETQYF. The CDR3 DNA follows: TGTGCCAGCAGCAATTGGGGGGGCGGAGAGACCCAGTACTTC. Supplemented by reference TRBV7-6 and TRBJ2-5, the full variable domain reads GAGVSQSPRYKVTKRGQDVALRCDPISGHVSLYWYRQALGQGPEFLTYFNYEAQQDKSGLPNDRFSAERPEGSISTLTIQRTEQRDSAMYRCASSNWGGGETQYFGPGTRLLVL.

This clonotype was picked up many times. J is TRBJ2-7 and V is TRBV7-6, with a weak D call TRBD1 (6 bases). The CDR3 length is 16 residues. V gave up 0 bases and J gave up 2 bases, with 14 bases separating them. Germline V gives CDR1 SGHVS, CDR2 FNYEAQ. DNA of the CDR3: TGTGCCAGCAGCTTAGCCCCCCAACAGGGCACCTACGAGCAGTACTTC. It is translated as CASSLAPQQGTYEQYF.

This clonotype was detected a few times. The CDR3 sequence: CASSLGQGRGPLHF. CDR3 coding DNA: TGCGCCAGCAGCTTGGGGCAGGGGAGGGGACCCCTCCACTTT. The chain has TRBV5-1 and TRBJ1-6, with D maybe TRBD1 (6 bases). The CDR3 spans 14 residues. V gave up 0 bases and J gave up 12 bases, with 13 bases separating them. Per germline, CDR1 SGHRS and CDR2 YFSETQ.

This clonotype appeared many times. The chain recombines TRBV7-9 with TRBJ2-1; perhaps D is TRBD1 or TRBD2 (5 bases each). V was trimmed by 4 bases and J by 8 bases, leaving 18 bases between them. The CDR3 consists of 15 residues. Germline lookup yields CDR1 SEHNR and CDR2 FQNEAQ (reference sequence). In DNA form, the CDR3 reads TGTGCCAGCAGCTCGGTTTTGCCGGGACGTGATGAGCAGTTCTTC. This translates into CASSSVLPGRDEQFF.

The DNA for the CDR3 is TGTGCCAGTAGTATAGCAAGGGAGGATACGCAGTATTTT. Translated: CASSIAREDTQYF. V and J are TRBV19 and TRBJ2-3, with D perhaps TRBD2 (5 bases). V was clipped by 1 base and J by 6 bases, with 8 bases between them. The CDR3 covers 13 residues. Germline CDR1 is LNHDA and CDR2 is SQIVND (reference sequence).

This clonotype was counted only a few times. V and J are TRBV29-1 and TRBJ1-2; D not certain. The CDR3 is 13 residues long. V shed 0 bases and J shed 1 base, with 6 bases lying between them. The V gene's germline CDR1 is SQVTM and CDR2 ANQGSEA. CDR3 coding DNA: TGCAGCGTTGAAGACCTCCGTAACTATGGCTACACCTTC. Its translation: CSVEDLRNYGYTF.